Described below is a single T cell receptor beta chain sequence and its context. This sample was taken from a study of blood T cell repertoires in COVID-19. Whole-study context: PBMCs, B-cell-depleted T cells, or T cells provided the cDNA or gDNA that made up the material.

This CDR3 is 14 amino acids long. The J segment lost 7 bases and the V segment lost 4 bases, leaving 8 bases of the junction unmatched. Looked up from germline, CDR1 is WSHSY and CDR2 is SAAADI. Some clones are missing from TCRdb's copy, which holds only in-frame ones; the method was immunoSEQ multiplex PCR. The sample yields about 49,000 clones, approximately 85% seen once. The sample comprised peripheral blood. The chain employs TRBV10-2 and TRBJ2-7, with 9 nucleotides matching TRBD1. This clonotype originated in a human donor in a cohort sampled during active COVID-19. This CDR3 reads CASSGDRARYEQYF. The DNA of the CDR3 is TGCGCCAGCAGTGGGGACAGGGCTAGGTATGAGCAGTACTTC.